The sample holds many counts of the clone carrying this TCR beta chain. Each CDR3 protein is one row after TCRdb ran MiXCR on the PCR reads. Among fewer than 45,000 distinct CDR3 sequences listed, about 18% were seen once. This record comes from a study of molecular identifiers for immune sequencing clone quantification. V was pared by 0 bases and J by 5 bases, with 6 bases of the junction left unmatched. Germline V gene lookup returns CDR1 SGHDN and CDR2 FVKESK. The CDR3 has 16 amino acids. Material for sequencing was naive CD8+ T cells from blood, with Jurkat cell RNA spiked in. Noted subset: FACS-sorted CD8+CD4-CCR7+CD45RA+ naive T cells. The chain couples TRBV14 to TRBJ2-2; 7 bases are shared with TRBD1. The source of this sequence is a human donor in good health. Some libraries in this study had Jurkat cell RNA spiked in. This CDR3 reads CASSQDEGALTGELFF. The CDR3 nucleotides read TGTGCCAGCAGCCAAGATGAGGGGGCGCTGACCGGGGAGCTGTTTTTT.